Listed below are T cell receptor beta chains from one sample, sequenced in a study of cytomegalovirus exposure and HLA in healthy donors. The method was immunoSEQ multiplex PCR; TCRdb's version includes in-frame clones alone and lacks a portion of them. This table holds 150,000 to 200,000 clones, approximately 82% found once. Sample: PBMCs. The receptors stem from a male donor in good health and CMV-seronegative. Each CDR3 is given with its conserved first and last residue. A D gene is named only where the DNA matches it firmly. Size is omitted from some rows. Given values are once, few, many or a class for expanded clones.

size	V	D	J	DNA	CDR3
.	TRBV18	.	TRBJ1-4	TGTGCCAGCTCACCACAGAGTAGTCATAATGAAAAACTGTTTTTT	CASSPQSSHNEKLFF
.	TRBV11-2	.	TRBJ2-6	TGTGCCAGCAGCTGGACAGTCTCTGGGGCCAACGTCCTGACTTTC	CASSWTVSGANVLTF
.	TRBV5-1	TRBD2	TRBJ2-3	TGCGCCACTCAAAGCGGGGGTGGTACAGATACGCAGTATTTT	CATQSGGGTDTQYF
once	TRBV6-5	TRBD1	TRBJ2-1	TGTGCCAGCAGTCCCCGGACAGGGGGGAATGAGCAGTTCTTC	CASSPRTGGNEQFF
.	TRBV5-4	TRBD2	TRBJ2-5	TGTGCCAGCAGCCCACGACTAGCGGGAGGGTCGGAGACCCAGTACTTC	CASSPRLAGGSETQYF
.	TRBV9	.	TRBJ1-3	TGTGCCAGCAATTTAGGGGATCTTACTGGAAACACCATATATTTT	CASNLGDLTGNTIYF
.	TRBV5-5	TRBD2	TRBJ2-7	TGTGCCAGCACCCCGGGGGGGCGGCACGAGCAGTACTTC	CASTPGGRHEQYF
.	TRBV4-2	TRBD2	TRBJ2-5	TGTGCCAGCAGCCCCTACCAGGCAGCGGGAGGGTCGGAGACCCAGTACTTC	CASSPYQAAGGSETQYF
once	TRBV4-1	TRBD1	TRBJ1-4	TGCGCCAGCAGCCTACGACAGGGGGATGAAAAACTGTTTTTT	CASSLRQGDEKLFF
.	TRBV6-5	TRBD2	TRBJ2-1	TGTGCCAGCATCGGACTAGCGGGATCCTACAATGAGCAGTTCTTC	CASIGLAGSYNEQFF
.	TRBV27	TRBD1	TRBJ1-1	TGTGCCAGCAGTATCAACAGGGGGCAACGGAACACTGAAGCTTTCTTT	CASSINRGQRNTEAFF
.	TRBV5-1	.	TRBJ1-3	TGCGCCAGCAGCTTGGAGGCAGGGCCCTCTGGAAACACCATATATTTT	CASSLEAGPSGNTIYF
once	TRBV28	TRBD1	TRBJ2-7	TGTGCCAGCAGCCATAGGACAGGGGCGAACTACGAGCAGTACTTC	CASSHRTGANYEQYF
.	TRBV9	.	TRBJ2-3	TGTGCCAGCAGCCCCATGGCAGTATCCACAGATACGCAGTATTTT	CASSPMAVSTDTQYF
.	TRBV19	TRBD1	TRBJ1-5	TGTGCCAGTAGTGCCCGGGACAGTGGGAATCAGCCCCAGCATTTT	CASSARDSGNQPQHF
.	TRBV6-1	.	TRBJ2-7	TGTGCCAGCAGTGAACACCAGGAGCAGTACTTC	CASSEHQEQYF
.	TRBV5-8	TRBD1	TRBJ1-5	TGTGCCAGCAGCTTGCCCCAGAGGGCAGACAGGGCGACTCAGCCCCAGCATTTT	CASSLPQRADRATQPQHF
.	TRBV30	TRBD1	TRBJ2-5	TGTGCCTGGAGATCGACAGGGCTAGAGACCCAGTACTTC	CAWRSTGLETQYF
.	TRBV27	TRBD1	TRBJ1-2	TGTGCCAGCAGTATCCGGACAGGAGGATATGGCTACACCTTC	CASSIRTGGYGYTF
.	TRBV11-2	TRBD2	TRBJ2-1	TGTGCCAGCAGCTTACAGGGTGGACTAGCGGGGGGGAATGAGCAGTTCTTC	CASSLQGGLAGGNEQFF
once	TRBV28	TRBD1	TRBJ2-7	TGTGCCAGCAGTGAGCCGGGACAGTCTCGGGTATACGAGCAGTACTTC	CASSEPGQSRVYEQYF
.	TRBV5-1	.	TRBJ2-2	TGCGCCAGCAGCTACGACACCCTCACCGGGGAGCTGTTTTTT	CASSYDTLTGELFF
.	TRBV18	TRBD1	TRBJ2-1	TGTGCCAGCTCACCCTACACAGGGGGCGATGAGCAGTTCTTC	CASSPYTGGDEQFF
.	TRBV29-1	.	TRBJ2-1	TGCAGCTCCCGGGTGGGGGCCCTCGGCGGAGAGCAGTTCTTC	CSSRVGALGGEQFF
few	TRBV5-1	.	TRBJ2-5	TGCGCCAGCGCGGAAAGCTTAGAGACCCAGTACTTC	CASAESLETQYF
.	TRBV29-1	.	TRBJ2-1	TGCAGCGTTTTTCGCGGCGGGACGGAGAATGAGCAGTTCTTC	CSVFRGGTENEQFF
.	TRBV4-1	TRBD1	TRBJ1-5	TGCGCCAGCAGCCCAGGGACAGGGGCATGGCAGCCCCAGCATTTT	CASSPGTGAWQPQHF
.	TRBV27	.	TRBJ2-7	TGTGCCAGCAGCGGGGACTCCTCTTTTGGTGAGCAGTACTTC	CASSGDSSFGEQYF
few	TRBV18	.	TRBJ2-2	TGTGCCAGCTCACCCAAACCCAGGGCCGGGGAGCTGTTTTTT	CASSPKPRAGELFF
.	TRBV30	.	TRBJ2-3	TGTGCCTGGAGTACGGGAGCGGCAGATACGCAGTATTTT	CAWSTGAADTQYF
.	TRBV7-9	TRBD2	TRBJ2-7	TGTGCCAGCAGCTCCCCCGGTGGCGGGGGGTCTACCGAGCAGTACTTC	CASSSPGGGGSTEQYF
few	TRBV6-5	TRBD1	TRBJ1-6	TGTGCCAGCTGGTCCGGGACAGGGTTCTCACCCCTCCACTTT	CASWSGTGFSPLHF
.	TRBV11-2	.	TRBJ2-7	TGTGCCAGCAGCTTAGATCCCAACAGATTCGAGCAGTACTTC	CASSLDPNRFEQYF
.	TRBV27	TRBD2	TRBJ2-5	TGTGCCAGCAGTCCTGGGACTAGCGGGAGATTCTACCAAGAGACCCAGTACTTC	CASSPGTSGRFYQETQYF
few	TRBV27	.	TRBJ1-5	TGTGCCAGCAGTTCCGGACTGTCCAGCCAGCCCCAGCATTTT	CASSSGLSSQPQHF
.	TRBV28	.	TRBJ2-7	TGTGCCAGCTCCAGAGGGACCTACGAGCAGTACTTC	CASSRGTYEQYF
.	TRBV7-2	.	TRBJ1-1	TGTGCCAGCAGCTCGGGACACCACAACACTGAAGCTTTCTTT	CASSSGHHNTEAFF
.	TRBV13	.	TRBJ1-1	TGTGCCAGCAGCTCGCCGGGGGGGAGGAACACTGAAGCTTTCTTT	CASSSPGGRNTEAFF
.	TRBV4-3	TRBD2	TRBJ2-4	TGCGCCAGCAGCCAAGTGGTAGCGGGAACTCTAGCCAAAAACATTCAGTACTTC	CASSQVVAGTLAKNIQYF
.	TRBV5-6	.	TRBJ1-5	TGTGCCAGCAGCTGGGGGAGGGATCAGCCCCAGCATTTT	CASSWGRDQPQHF
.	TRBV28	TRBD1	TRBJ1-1	TGTGCCAGCAGTTTAGGGACAGGAGGGACTGAAGCTTTCTTT	CASSLGTGGTEAFF
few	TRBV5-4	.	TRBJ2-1	TGTGCCAGCACCCTGGCGGGTAGTAGGAATGAGCAGTTCTTC	CASTLAGSRNEQFF
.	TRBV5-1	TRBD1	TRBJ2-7	TGCGCCAGCAGCTTGGCGACAGGGCCCTACGAGCAGTACTTC	CASSLATGPYEQYF
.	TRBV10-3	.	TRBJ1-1	TGTGCCATCTCGGAAGGAGATTATGCTGAAGCTTTCTTT	CAISEGDYAEAFF
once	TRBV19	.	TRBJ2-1	TGTGCCAGTAGGGGGGGTACTAGGCCCTACAATGAGCAGTTCTTC	CASRGGTRPYNEQFF
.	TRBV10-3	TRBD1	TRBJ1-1	TGTGCCATCAGTCGACAGGGGTTCACTGAAGCTTTCTTT	CAISRQGFTEAFF
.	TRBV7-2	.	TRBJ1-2	TGTGCCAGCAGCTTCCGTTTAGGGGGTACTAACTATGGCTACACCTTC	CASSFRLGGTNYGYTF
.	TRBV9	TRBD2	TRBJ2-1	TGTGCCAGCAGCGTAGGGACTAGCGGGGGGGCCCGGGAGCAGTTCTTC	CASSVGTSGGAREQFF
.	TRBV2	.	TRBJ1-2	TGTGCCAGCAGATACGACTTCCTTACTAACTATGGCTACACCTTC	CASRYDFLTNYGYTF
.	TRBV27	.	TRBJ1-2	TGTGCCAGCAGTCCCCGCAGGGGCTATGGCTACACCTTC	CASSPRRGYGYTF
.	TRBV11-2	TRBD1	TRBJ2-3	TGTGCCAGCAGTTCGGTTGACAGGGGAGTTGAAGATACGCAGTATTTT	CASSSVDRGVEDTQYF
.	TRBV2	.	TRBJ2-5	TGTGCCAGCAGTGAAGCGGGGGCAACTAAGGAGACCCAGTACTTC	CASSEAGATKETQYF
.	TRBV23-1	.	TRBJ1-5	TGCGCCAGCCGGACTCAGCTCAATCAGCCCCAGCATTTT	CASRTQLNQPQHF